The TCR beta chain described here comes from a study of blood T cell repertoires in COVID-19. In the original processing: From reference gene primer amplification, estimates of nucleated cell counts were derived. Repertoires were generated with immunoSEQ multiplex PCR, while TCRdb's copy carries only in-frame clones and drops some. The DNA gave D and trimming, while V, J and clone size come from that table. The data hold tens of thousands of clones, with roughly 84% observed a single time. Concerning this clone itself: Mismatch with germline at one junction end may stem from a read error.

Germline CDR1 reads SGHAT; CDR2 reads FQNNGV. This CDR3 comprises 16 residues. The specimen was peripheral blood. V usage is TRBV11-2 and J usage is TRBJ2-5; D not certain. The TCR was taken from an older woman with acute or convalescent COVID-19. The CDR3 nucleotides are TGTGCCAACAGCTTAGGAGCCAGGTCTATGTCAGAGACCCAGTACTTC. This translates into CANSLGARSMSETQYF. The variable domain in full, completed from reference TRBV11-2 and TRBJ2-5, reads EAGVAQSPRYKIIEKRQSVAFWCNPISGHATLYWYQQILGQGPKLLIQFQNNGVVDDSQLPKDRFSAERLKGVDSTLKIQPAKLEDSAVYLCANSLGARSMSETQYFGPGTRLLVL.